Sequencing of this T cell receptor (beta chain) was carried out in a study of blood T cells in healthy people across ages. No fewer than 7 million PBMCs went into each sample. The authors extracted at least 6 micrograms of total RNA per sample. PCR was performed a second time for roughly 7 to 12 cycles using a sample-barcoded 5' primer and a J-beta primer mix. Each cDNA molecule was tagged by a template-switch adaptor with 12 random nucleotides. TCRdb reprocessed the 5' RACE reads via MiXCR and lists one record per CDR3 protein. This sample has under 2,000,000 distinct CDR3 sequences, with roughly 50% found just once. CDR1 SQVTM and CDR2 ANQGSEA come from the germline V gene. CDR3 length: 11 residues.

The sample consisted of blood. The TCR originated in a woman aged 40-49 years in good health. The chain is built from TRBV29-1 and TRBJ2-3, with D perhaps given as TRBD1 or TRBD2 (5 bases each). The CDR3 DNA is TGCGGGGGAGCTAGAGAGGATACGCAGTATTTT. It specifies CGGAREDTQYF.